Following are 18 T cell receptor beta chains from one sample sequenced in a study of blood T cell repertoires in COVID-19. TCRdb's copy holds only in-frame clones and misses some; the assay was immunoSEQ multiplex PCR. The top ten clones hold approximately 2.1% of a sample with some 270,000 clones, nearly 90% of them seen once. Sequencing was carried out using peripheral blood. These receptors were obtained from a woman in her sixties or seventies with COVID-19, enrolled during active disease.

The rearrangement links TRBV3-1 (or the pseudogene TRBV3-2) to TRBJ1-3; 9 nucleotides align to TRBD1. The V gene's germline CDR1 is LGHDT and CDR2 YNNKEL (reference sequence). The CDR3 runs to 15 residues. V was clipped by 4 bases and J by 3 bases; unmatched bases: 4. This CDR3 is CASSRDRVGGNTIYF. The CDR3 DNA reads as TGTGCCAGCAGCCGGGACAGGGTCGGTGGAAACACCATATATTTT.

The CDR3 loop is CASSPTAITDTQYF. DNA for the CDR3: TGTGCCAGCAGTCCGACTGCTATCACAGATACGCAGTATTTT. The chain combines TRBV27 with TRBJ2-3; unclear D gene. V lost 5 bases and J 2 bases, leaving 11 bases between the germline ends. CDR1 is MNHEY, CDR2 SMNVEV, per germline (reference sequence). The CDR3 consists of 14 residues.

This chain links TRBV9 with TRBJ2-7; 9 nucleotides match TRBD1. J gave up 2 bases and V 3 bases, and 6 bases lay outside the gene matches. The CDR3 spans 15 residues. Germline V gene sequence: CDR1 SGDLS, CDR2 YYNGEE. CDR3 region: CASSAGQGVPYEQYF. In DNA form, the CDR3 reads TGTGCCAGCAGCGCGGGACAGGGAGTACCCTACGAGCAGTACTTC.

The chain uses TRBV7-3 and TRBJ2-3; D unclear. Deletions cut 5 bases from V and 0 bases from J, with 12 bases between. CDR1 and CDR2 (germline): SGHTA, FQGTGA. The CDR3 has 15 residues. This chain's CDR3 is CASSPGRYSTDTQYF. The CDR3 region has the DNA TGTGCCAGCAGCCCCGGCAGGTACAGCACAGATACGCAGTATTTT.

V and J are TRBV6-8 and TRBJ1-1; no firm D call. The CDR3 totals 14 residues. Between the trimmed V and J ends, which lost 0 bases and 1 base, there was a span of 6 bases. Germline CDR1 reads MNHGY; CDR2 reads SAAAGT. CDR3 in DNA: TGTGCCAGCAGTTACTCCCCCAGGAACACTGAAGCTTTCTTT. Amino acid sequence: CASSYSPRNTEAFF.

This chain joins TRBV18 and TRBJ2-2, with a possible D match to TRBD2 (7 bases). Trimming removed 1 base from V and 2 bases from J, with 11 bases in between. CDR1 and CDR2 (germline): KGHSH, LQKENI. This CDR3 is built from 16 residues. CDR3: CASSPRTGGNTGELFF. The DNA of the CDR3 is TGTGCCAGCTCACCACGGACGGGGGGCAACACCGGGGAGCTGTTTTTT.

V usage is TRBV5-5 and J usage is TRBJ1-5, with TRBD1 matching 8 bases. V shed 0 bases, J shed 0 bases, and the junction held 11 bases outside the gene matches. CDR3 length equals 19 residues. Germline assignment: CDR1 SGHKS and CDR2 YYEKEE (reference sequence). The CDR3, as DNA: TGTGCCAGCAGCTTGGGGGACGACAGGGGAGCTTATAGCAATCAGCCCCAGCATTTT. The encoded protein is CASSLGDDRGAYSNQPQHF.

This clone was detected only once. The chain uses TRBV7-9 and TRBJ1-6, with TRBD1 as a possible D gene (5 bases). The CDR3 has 14 residues. The V end lost 3 bases, the J end lost 6 bases, and 9 bases lay between the germline ends. In germline, CDR1 is SEHNR, CDR2 FQNEAQ (reference sequence). The CDR3 loop reads CASSLGQTNSPLHF. The CDR3, as DNA: TGTGCCAGCAGCTTGGGGCAGACTAATTCACCCCTCCACTTT.

The chain combines TRBV7-2 with TRBJ1-1, with 7 bases matching TRBD1. CDR1 is SGHTA and CDR2 is FQGNSA in the germline V gene. With V trimmed by 5 bases and J by 4 bases, 10 bases remained unmatched. This CDR3 comprises 15 residues. The CDR3 is CASSPATGTVTEAFF. CDR3 nucleotide sequence: TGTGCCAGCAGCCCAGCCACTGGGACAGTCACTGAAGCTTTCTTT.

This clone was found a few times. The chain carries TRBV6-2 or TRBV6-3 and TRBJ1-2; the D is unclear. V gave up 2 bases and J gave up 8 bases, with 9 bases separating them. Looked up from germline, CDR1 is MNHEY and CDR2 is SVGEGT. The CDR3 consists of 12 residues. This CDR3 is CASSYRGSGYTF. In DNA, the CDR3 is TGTGCCAGCAGTTACAGAGGGTCCGGCTACACCTTC.

The chain uses TRBV4-3 and TRBJ1-1; 11 nucleotides agree with TRBD1. The ends lost 1 base at V and 0 bases at J; junction bases unmatched: 4. The CDR3 consists of 17 residues. Germline V gives CDR1 LGHNA, CDR2 YSLEER. This CDR3 is CASSQGTGGRMNTEAFF. CDR3 sequence (DNA): TGCGCCAGCAGCCAAGGGACAGGGGGCCGTATGAACACTGAAGCTTTCTTT.

V and J are TRBV27 and TRBJ1-1; tentative D call: TRBD1 (6 bases). CDR3 length: 12 residues. V lost 5 bases and J 5 bases, leaving 9 bases between the germline ends. Germline V gene sequence: CDR1 MNHEY, CDR2 SMNVEV (reference sequence). CDR3 sequence reads: CASSQRGTEAFF. The CDR3 coding sequence is TGTGCCAGCAGTCAAAGGGGGACTGAAGCTTTCTTT.

V and J are TRBV7-2 and TRBJ1-6; D not resolved. This CDR3 is 16 amino acids long. Per the germline V gene, CDR1 is SGHTA and CDR2 is FQGNSA. The V gene lost 5 bases and the J gene lost 8 bases, with 19 bases spanning the gap. CDR3 DNA sequence: TGTGCCAGCAGCCTCAAACCTTGGGAGCGGGATTCACCCCTCCACTTT. It specifies CASSLKPWERDSPLHF.

The chain's CDR3 is CASSWTAATNEKLFF. The DNA of the CDR3 is TGTGCCAGCAGCTGGACAGCTGCAACTAATGAAAAACTGTTTTTT. The chain carries TRBV5-5 and TRBJ1-4; the D gene is possibly TRBD1 (6 bases). The CDR3 covers 15 residues. V lost 3 bases to trimming and J lost 0 bases, with 9 bases between them. Germline V lookup: CDR1 SGHKS, CDR2 YYEKEE (reference sequence). The full variable domain, with the rest looked up from reference TRBV5-5 and TRBJ1-4, is DAGVTQSPTHLIKTRGQQVTLRCSPISGHKSVSWYQQVLGQGPQFIFQYYEKEERGRGNFPDRFSARQFPNYSSELNVNALLLGDSALYLCASSWTAATNEKLFFGSGTQLSVL.

The rearrangement uses TRBV30 and TRBJ2-1; possible D gene TRBD1, 6 bases. Looked up from germline, CDR1 is GTSNPN and CDR2 is SVGIG (reference sequence). V shed 3 bases and J shed 3 bases, with 12 bases lying between them. The CDR3 has 14 residues. DNA for the CDR3: TGTGCCTGGAGAGGGCAGGGGTTCTACAATGAGCAGTTCTTC. Translated, it gives CAWRGQGFYNEQFF.

This clone was counted a single time. CDR3 DNA: TGTGCCAGCAGCCATTTCACAGTCACTTCCTCCTACGAGCAGTACTTC. Translation: CASSHFTVTSSYEQYF. V and J are TRBV3-1 (or the pseudogene TRBV3-2) and TRBJ2-7; D is ambiguous. CDR1 is LGHDT and CDR2 is YNNKEL in the germline V gene (reference sequence). Trimming took off 3 bases at V and 0 bases at J, with 15 bases between the two ends. This CDR3 has 16 amino acids.

This chain uses TRBV4-2 with TRBJ2-3, with 10 bases identical to TRBD2. CDR1 and CDR2 from the germline V gene are LGHNA and YNFKEQ. V shed 6 bases and J 2 bases; nucleotides not matched to a gene: 11. This CDR3 has 17 amino acids. CDR3 DNA: TGTGCCAGCAGTTCAACCGCTAGCGGGGGAAACACAGATACGCAGTATTTT. It yields the protein CASSSTASGGNTDTQYF.

The rearrangement joins TRBV7-3 to TRBJ2-2; the match to TRBD1 covers 7 bases. V lost 5 bases to trimming and J lost 5 bases; unmatched junction nucleotides: 8. This CDR3 contains 15 residues. Germline V lookup: CDR1 SGHTA, CDR2 FQGTGA. CDR3 nucleotide sequence: TGTGCCAGCAGCAGACAGGGCCCTAGGACCGGGGAGCTGTTTTTT. Translated: CASSRQGPRTGELFF.